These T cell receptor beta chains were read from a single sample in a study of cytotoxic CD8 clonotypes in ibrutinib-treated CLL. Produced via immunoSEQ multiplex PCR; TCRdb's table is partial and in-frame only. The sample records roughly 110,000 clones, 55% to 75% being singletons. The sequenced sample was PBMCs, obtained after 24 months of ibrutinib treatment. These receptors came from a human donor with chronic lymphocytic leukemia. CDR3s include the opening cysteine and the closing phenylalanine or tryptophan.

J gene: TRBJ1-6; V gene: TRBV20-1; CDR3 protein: CSATDGESLHF
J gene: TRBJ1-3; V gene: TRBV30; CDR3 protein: CAWREGGNTIYF
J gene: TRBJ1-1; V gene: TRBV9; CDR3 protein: CASSVGPRGEAFF
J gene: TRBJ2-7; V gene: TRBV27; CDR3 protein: CASSRLGPYEQYF
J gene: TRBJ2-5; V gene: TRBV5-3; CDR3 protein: CASITRTGTEETQYF
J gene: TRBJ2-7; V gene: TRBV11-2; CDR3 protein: CASSLDPGTGREQYF
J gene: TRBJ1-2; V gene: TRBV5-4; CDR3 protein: CASSFGGGDYGYTF
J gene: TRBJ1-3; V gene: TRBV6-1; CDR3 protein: CASSELASGNTIYF
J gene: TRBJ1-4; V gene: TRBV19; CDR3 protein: CASSIGLSGQLF
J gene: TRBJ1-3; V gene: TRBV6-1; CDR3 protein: CASRQGFGNTIYF
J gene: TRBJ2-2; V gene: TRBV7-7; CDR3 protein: CASSTSGTANTGELFF
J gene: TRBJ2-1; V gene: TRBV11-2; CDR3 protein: CASSRRRGGNNEQFF
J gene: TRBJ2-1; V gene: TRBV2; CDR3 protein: CASSEVRNNEQFF
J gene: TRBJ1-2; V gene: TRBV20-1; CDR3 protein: CSARAGPGYTF
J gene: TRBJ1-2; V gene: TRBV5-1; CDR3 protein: CASRMMGQTNYGYTF
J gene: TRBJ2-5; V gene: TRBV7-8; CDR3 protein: CASKAGTSRETQYF
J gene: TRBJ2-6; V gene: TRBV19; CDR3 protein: CASNPGTGAGANVLTF
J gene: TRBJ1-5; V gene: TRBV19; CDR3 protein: CASSMRGQGVNQPQHF
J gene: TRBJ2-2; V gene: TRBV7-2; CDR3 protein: CASGVTSGVGELFF
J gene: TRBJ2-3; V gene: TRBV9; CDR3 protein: CASSEGTPWDTQYF
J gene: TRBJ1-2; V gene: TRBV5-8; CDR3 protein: CASSLRTESSGYTF
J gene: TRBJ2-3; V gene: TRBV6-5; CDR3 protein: CASRDRPGTDTQYF
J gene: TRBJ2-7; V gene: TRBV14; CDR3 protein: CASSRWSPYEQYF
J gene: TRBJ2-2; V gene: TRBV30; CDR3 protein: CAWSVPDTGELFF
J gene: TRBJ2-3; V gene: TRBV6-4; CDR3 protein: CASSDGTSGGDTQYF
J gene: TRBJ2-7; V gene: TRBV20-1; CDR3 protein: CSASDNYEQYF
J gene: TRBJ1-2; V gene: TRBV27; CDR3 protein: CASSLRQNYGYTF
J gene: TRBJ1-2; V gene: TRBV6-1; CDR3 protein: CASSEARGGDGYTF
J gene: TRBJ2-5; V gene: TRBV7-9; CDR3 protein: CASSLVAGGETQYF
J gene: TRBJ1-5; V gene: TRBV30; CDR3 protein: CAWSTGQGLGQPQHF
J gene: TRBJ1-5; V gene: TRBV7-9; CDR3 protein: CASSPHSSNQPQHF
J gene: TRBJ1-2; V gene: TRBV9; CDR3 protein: CASSLDRGGYGYTF
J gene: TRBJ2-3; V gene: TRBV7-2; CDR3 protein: CASSSQHGAAKFTDTQYF
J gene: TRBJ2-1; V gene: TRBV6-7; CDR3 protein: CASSLRLAGANNEQFF
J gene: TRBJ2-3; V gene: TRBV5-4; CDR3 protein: CASSVQGNTDTQYF
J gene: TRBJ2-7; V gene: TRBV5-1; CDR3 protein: CASSVGSYEQYF
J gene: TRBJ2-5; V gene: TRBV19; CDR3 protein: CASSGRRGAGGETQYF
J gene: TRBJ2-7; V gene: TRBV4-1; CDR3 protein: CASSQGGWDSSSYEQYF
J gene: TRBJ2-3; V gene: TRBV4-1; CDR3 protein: CASSLILIAGGRADTQYF
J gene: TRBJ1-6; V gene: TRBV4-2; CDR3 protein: CASSQRDGHLHF
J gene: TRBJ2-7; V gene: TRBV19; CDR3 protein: CASTQQAGVTYEQYF
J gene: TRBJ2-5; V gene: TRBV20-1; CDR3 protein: CSARVLETQYF
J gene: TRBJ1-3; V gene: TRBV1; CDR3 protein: CTTYSKSGQTNSGNTIYF
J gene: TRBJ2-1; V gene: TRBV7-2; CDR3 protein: CASSFGAANEQFF
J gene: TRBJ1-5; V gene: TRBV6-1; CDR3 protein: CASTSRGGLTQHF
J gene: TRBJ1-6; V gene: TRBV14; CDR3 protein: CASSQEGVPYSPLHF